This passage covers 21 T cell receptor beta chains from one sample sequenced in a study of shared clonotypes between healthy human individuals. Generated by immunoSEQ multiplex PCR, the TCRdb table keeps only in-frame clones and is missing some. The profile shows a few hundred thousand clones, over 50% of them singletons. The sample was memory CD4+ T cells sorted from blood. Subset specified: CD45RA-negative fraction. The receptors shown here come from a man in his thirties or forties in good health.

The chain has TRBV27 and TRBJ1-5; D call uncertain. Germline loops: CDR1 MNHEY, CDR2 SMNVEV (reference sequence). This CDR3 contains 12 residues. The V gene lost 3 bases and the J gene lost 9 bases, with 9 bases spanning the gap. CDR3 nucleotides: TGTGCCAGCAGTTTCCGATCAGGGCCCCAGCATTTT. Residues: CASSFRSGPQHF.

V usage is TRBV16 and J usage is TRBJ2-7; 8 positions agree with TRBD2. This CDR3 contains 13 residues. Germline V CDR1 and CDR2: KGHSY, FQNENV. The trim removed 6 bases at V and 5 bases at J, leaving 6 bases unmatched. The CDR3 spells CASRREGRDEQYF. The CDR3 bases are TGTGCCAGCAGACGGGAGGGCCGGGACGAGCAGTACTTC.

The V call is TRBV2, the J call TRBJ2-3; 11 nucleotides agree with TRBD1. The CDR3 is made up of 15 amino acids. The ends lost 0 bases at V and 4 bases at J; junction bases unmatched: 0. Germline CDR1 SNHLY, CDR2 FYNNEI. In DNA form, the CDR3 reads TGTGCCAGCAGTGAAGCGGGACAGGGGGCAGATACGCAGTATTTT. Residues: CASSEAGQGADTQYF.

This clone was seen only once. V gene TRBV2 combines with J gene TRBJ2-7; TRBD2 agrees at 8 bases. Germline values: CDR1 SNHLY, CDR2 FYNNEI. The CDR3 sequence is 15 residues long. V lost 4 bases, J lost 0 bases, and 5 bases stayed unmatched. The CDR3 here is CASSGERGFSYEQYF. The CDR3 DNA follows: TGTGCCAGCAGTGGGGAGCGGGGGTTCTCCTACGAGCAGTACTTC.

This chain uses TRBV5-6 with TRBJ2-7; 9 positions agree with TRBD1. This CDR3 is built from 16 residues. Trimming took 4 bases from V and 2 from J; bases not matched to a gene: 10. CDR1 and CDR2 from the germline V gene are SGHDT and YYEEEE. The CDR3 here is CASSVGQGRPAYEQYF. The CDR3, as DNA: TGTGCCAGCAGCGTAGGACAGGGGCGACCTGCCTACGAGCAGTACTTC.

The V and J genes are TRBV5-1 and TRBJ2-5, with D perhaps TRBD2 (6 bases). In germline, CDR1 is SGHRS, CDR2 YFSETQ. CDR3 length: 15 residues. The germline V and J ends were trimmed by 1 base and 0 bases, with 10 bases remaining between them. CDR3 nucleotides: TGCGCCAGCAGCTTGCTTAGCGGAGACCAAGAGACCCAGTACTTC. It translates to CASSLLSGDQETQYF.

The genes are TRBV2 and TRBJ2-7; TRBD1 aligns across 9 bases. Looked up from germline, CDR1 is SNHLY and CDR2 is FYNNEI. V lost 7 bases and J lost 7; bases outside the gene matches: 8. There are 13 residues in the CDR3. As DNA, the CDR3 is TGTGCCAGCACTGCACAGGGGGCGGGGGAGCAGTACTTC. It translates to CASTAQGAGEQYF.

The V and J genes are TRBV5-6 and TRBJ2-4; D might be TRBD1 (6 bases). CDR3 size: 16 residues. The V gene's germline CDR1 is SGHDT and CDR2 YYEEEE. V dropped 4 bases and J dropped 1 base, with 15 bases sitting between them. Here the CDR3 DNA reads TGTGCCAGCAGCCCGGAAATCACAGGGGCCAAAAACATTCAGTACTTC. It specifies CASSPEITGAKNIQYF.

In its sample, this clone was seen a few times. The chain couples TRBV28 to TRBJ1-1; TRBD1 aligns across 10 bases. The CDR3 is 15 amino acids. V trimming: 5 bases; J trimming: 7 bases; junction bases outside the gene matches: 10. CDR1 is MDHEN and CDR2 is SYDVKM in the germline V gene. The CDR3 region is CASSTQTGGAGEAFF. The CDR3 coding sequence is TGTGCCAGCAGTACCCAGACAGGGGGCGCGGGTGAAGCTTTCTTT. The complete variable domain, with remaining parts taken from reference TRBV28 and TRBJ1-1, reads DVKVTQSSRYLVKRTGEKVFLECVQDMDHENMFWYRQDPGLGLRLIYFSYDVKMKEKGDIPEGYSVSREKKERFSLILESASTNQTSMYLCASSTQTGGAGEAFFGQGTRLTVV.

The CDR3 DNA follows: TGTGCCAGCAGTTCTAATTATGCACTAGTTGCAGGCGGCCCCTACGAGCAGTACTTC. Translation gives CASSSNYALVAGGPYEQYF. The J gene is TRBJ2-7, the V gene TRBV28; possible D gene TRBD2, 5 bases. In germline, CDR1 is MDHEN, CDR2 SYDVKM. Between the trimmed V and J ends, which lost 4 bases and 2 bases, there was a span of 27 bases. This CDR3 is 19 amino acids long.

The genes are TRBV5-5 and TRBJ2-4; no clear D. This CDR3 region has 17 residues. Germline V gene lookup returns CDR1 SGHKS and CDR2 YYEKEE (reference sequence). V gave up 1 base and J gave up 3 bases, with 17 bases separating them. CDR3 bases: TGTGCCAGCAGCTTGTCCGGTTCCTCGCTCCTCAAAAACATTCAGTACTTC. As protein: CASSLSGSSLLKNIQYF.

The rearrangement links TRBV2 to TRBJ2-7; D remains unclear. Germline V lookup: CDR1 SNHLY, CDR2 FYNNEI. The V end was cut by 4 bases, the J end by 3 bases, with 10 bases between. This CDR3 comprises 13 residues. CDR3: CASSADQLYEQYF. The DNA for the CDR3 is TGTGCCAGCAGTGCCGACCAGCTCTACGAGCAGTACTTC. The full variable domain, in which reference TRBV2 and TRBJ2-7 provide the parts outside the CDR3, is EPEVTQTPSHQVTQMGQEVILRCVPISNHLYFYWYRQILGQKVEFLVSFYNNEISEKSEIFDDQFSVERPDGSNFTLKIRSTKLEDSAMYFCASSADQLYEQYFGPGTRLTVT.

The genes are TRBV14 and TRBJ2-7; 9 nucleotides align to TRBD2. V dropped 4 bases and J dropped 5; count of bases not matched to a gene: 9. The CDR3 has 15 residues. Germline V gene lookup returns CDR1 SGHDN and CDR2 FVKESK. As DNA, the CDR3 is TGTGCCAGCAGCCGCCTTGGCGGGAGGGCCGACGAGCAGTACTTC. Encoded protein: CASSRLGGRADEQYF.

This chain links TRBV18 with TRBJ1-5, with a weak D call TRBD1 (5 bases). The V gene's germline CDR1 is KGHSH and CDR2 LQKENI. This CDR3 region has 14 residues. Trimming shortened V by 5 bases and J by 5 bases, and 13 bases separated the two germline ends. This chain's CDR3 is CASSAGAGYQPQHF. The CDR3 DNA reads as TGTGCCAGCTCAGCCGGGGCAGGGTATCAGCCCCAGCATTTT.

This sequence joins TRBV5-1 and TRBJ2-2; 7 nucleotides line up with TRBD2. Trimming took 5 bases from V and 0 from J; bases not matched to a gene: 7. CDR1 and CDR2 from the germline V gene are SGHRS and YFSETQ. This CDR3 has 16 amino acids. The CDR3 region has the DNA TGCGCCAGCAGGGAAAGACTAGCCACGAACACCGGGGAGCTGTTTTTT. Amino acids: CASRERLATNTGELFF. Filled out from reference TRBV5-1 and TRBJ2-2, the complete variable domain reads KAGVTQTPRYLIKTRGQQVTLSCSPISGHRSVSWYQQTPGQGLQFLFEYFSETQRNKGNFPGRFSGRQFSNSRSEMNVSTLELGDSALYLCASRERLATNTGELFFGEGSRLTVL.

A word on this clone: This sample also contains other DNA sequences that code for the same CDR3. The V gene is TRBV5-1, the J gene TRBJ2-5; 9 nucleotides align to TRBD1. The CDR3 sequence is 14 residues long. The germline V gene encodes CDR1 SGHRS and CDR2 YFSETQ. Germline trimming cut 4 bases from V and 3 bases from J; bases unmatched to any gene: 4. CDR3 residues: CASSLGTGKETQYF. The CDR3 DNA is TGCGCCAGCAGCCTCGGGACAGGGAAAGAGACCCAGTACTTC.

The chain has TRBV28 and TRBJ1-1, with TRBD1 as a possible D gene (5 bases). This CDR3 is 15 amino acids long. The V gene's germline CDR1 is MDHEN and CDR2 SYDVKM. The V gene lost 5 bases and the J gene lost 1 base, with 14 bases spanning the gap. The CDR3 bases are TGTGCCAGCAGTCTACGAAGGACACGGAACACTGAAGCTTTCTTT. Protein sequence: CASSLRRTRNTEAFF.

CDR3 sequence reads: CASSLVRDYEQYF. The CDR3 region has the DNA TGTGCCAGCAGCTTAGTGAGGGACTACGAGCAGTACTTC. This rearrangement joins TRBV11-1 to TRBJ2-7; D possibly corresponds to TRBD2 (5 bases). This CDR3 comprises 13 residues. V shed 1 base and J shed 3 bases, with 7 bases lying between them. Per the germline V gene, CDR1 is SGHAT and CDR2 is FQDESV (reference sequence).

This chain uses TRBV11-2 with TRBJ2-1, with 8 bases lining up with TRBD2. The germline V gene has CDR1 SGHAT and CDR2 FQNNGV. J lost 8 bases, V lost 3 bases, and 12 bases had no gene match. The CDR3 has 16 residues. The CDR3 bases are TGTGCCAGCAGCTTGGAATTAGGGCTAGCGGGCCATGAGCAGTTCTTC. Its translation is CASSLELGLAGHEQFF.

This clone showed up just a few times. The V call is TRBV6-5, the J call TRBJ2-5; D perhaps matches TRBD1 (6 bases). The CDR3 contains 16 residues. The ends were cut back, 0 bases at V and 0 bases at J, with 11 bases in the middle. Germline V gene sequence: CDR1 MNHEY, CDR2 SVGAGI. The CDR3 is CASSYSDGTNQETQYF. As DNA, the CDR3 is TGTGCCAGCAGTTACTCGGACGGGACAAACCAAGAGACCCAGTACTTC.

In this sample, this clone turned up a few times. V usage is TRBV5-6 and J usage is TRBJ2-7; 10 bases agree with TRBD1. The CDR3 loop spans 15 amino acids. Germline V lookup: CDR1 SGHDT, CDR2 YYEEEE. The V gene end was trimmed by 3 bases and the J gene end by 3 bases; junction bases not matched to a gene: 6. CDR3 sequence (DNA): TGTGCCAGCAGCTGGATGGGACAGGGGATCTACGAGCAGTACTTC. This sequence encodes CASSWMGQGIYEQYF.